These 23 T cell receptor beta chains were all obtained from the same sample, sequenced in a study of T cells in Graves' hyperthyroidism and ophthalmopathy. There were TCR beta CDR3 regions amplified from RNA transcripts. When the TCR CDR3 underwent first-round RT-PCR, the HTBI primer set was used. In TCRdb, the multiplex PCR reads were re-called with MiXCR into one record per CDR3 protein. The table shows 350,000 to 450,000 distinct CDR3 sequences, with more than 12% occurring only once. Specimen: blood. The receptors were sampled from a man in his fifties or sixties with Graves' ophthalmopathy.

This clonotype appeared a few times. This chain uses TRBV20-1 with TRBJ2-5; TRBD2 agrees at 11 bases. Germline assignment: CDR1 DFQATT and CDR2 SNEGSKA (reference sequence). Unmatched junction bases numbered 5, after V lost 1 base and J lost 4 bases. CDR3 length: 15 amino acids. The CDR3 region has the DNA TGCAGTGCTAGAGGGGTCCTAGCGGGAGGAGAGACCCAGTACTTC. It specifies CSARGVLAGGETQYF.

This clonotype has a handful of counts. The chain is built from TRBV7-2 and TRBJ2-1; the D gene is possibly TRBD2 (6 bases). V was trimmed by 3 bases and J by 4 bases, leaving 10 bases between them. Germline V gives CDR1 SGHTA, CDR2 FQGNSA. This CDR3 region has 14 residues. The CDR3 reads CASSFQTRYNEQFF. The CDR3 nucleotides read TGTGCCAGCAGCTTCCAGACTAGATACAATGAGCAGTTCTTC.

This clonotype was counted ten times or more. V is TRBV11-3 and J is TRBJ2-5, with 9 bases matching TRBD1. CDR3 size: 15 residues. From germline, CDR1 is SGHNT and CDR2 YENEEA. The ends lost 8 bases at V and 3 bases at J; junction bases unmatched: 10. The CDR3 coding sequence is TGTGCCAGCGAGGACAGGGGAAATTCCAAAGAGACCCAGTACTTC. Its translation is CASEDRGNSKETQYF. The full variable domain, rest sourced from reference TRBV11-3 and TRBJ2-5, is EAGVVQSPRYKIIEKKQPVAFWCNPISGHNTLYWYLQNLGQGPELLIRYENEEAVDDSQLPKDRFSAERLKGVDSTLKIQPAELGDSAVYLCASEDRGNSKETQYFGPGTRLLVL.

Comment on this clonotype: The junction shows a germline mismatch at one end, possibly a read error. The J gene is TRBJ1-1, the V gene TRBV7-9, with D perhaps matching TRBD1 (6 bases). Germline V gives CDR1 SEHNR, CDR2 FQNEAQ (reference sequence). This CDR3 has 14 residues. CDR3 region: CASSSTGANSEAFF. The CDR3 DNA is TGTGCCAGCAGCTCGACAGGCGCGAACAGTGAAGCTTTCTTT.

This clonotype was observed many times. This chain connects TRBV30 to TRBJ1-5; the D is unclear. Between the trimmed V and J ends, which lost 0 bases and 6 bases, there was a span of 9 bases. Germline CDR1 GTSNPN, CDR2 SVGIG (reference sequence). The CDR3 spans 13 residues. CDR3 coding DNA: TGTGCCTGGAGTGTGGTTGACGGTCAGCCCCAGCATTTT. Protein: CAWSVVDGQPQHF. Looking up the rest from reference TRBV30 and TRBJ1-5 gives the full variable domain: SQTIHQWPATLVQPVGSPLSLECTVEGTSNPNLYWYRQAAGRGLQLLFYSVGIGQISSEVPQNLSASRPQDRQFILSSKKLLLSDSGFYLCAWSVVDGQPQHFGDGTRLSIL.

This clonotype was observed at least ten times. The chain employs TRBV28 and TRBJ2-1; 8 positions match TRBD2. The CDR3 covers 17 residues. Trimming cost V 2 bases and J 0 bases; bases outside gene matches: 6. Germline V gene data show CDR1 as MDHEN and CDR2 as SYDVKM. The CDR3 region is CASSLPGLEGSYNEQFF. CDR3 bases: TGTGCCAGCAGTTTACCGGGACTAGAGGGCTCCTACAATGAGCAGTTCTTC. Full variable domain (rest looked up from reference TRBV28 and TRBJ2-1): DVKVTQSSRYLVKRTGEKVFLECVQDMDHENMFWYRQDPGLGLRLIYFSYDVKMKEKGDIPEGYSVSREKKERFSLILESASTNQTSMYLCASSLPGLEGSYNEQFFGPGTRLTVL.

The genes are TRBV14 and TRBJ1-2, with D hard to call. This CDR3 has 13 residues. Germline lookup yields CDR1 SGHDN and CDR2 FVKESK. Trimming cost V 4 bases and J 5 bases, with 11 bases left between them. The CDR3 reads CASSLSNQYGYTF. The CDR3 DNA follows: TGTGCCAGCAGCCTGAGCAACCAGTATGGCTACACCTTC.

This clonotype was recorded many times. The chain couples TRBV6-6 to TRBJ2-1, with a weak D call TRBD2 (6 bases). Germline V gene data show CDR1 as MNHNY and CDR2 as SVGAGI (reference sequence). Between the trimmed V and J ends, which lost 0 bases and 1 base, there was a span of 7 bases. CDR3 length: 15 residues. The CDR3 bases are TGTGCCAGCAGTTACTCTGCGGGATCCTACAATGAGCAGTTCTTC. Protein sequence: CASSYSAGSYNEQFF.

The chain has TRBV10-3 and TRBJ2-3; D gene uncertain. The CDR3 consists of 12 residues. With 0 bases removed from V and 3 bases from J, the gap between germline ends came to 1 base. Per germline, CDR1 ENHRY and CDR2 SYGVKD. CDR3 coding DNA: TGTGCCATCAGTGAGTCTACAGATACGCAGTATTTT. Protein product: CAISESTDTQYF.

This clonotype has at least ten counts. V and J are TRBV28 and TRBJ2-1, with 15 bases lining up with TRBD2. CDR3 length equals 17 residues. Per germline, CDR1 MDHEN and CDR2 SYDVKM. Germline trimming cut 6 bases from V and 1 base from J; bases unmatched to any gene: 4. CDR3 loop: CASSQGLAGGSYNEQFF. As DNA, the CDR3 is TGTGCCAGCAGCCAAGGACTAGCGGGAGGGTCCTACAATGAGCAGTTCTTC.

The V and J genes are TRBV18 and TRBJ2-1, with a possible D match to TRBD2 (7 bases). Between the trimmed V and J ends, which lost 6 bases and 8 bases, there was a span of 20 bases. This CDR3 contains 15 residues. Germline CDR1 reads KGHSH; CDR2 reads LQKENI. CDR3 bases: TGTGCCAGCTCCCTCGGGGGGCTGGGTACTCATGAGCAGTTCTTC. Its protein product is CASSLGGLGTHEQFF.

This clonotype was seen at least ten times. The gene calls are TRBV11-3 and TRBJ1-2; no clear D gene. V lost 2 bases and J 8 bases, leaving 12 bases between the germline ends. The germline CDR1 and CDR2 sequences are SGHNT and YENEEA. This CDR3 spans 13 amino acids. The DNA for the CDR3 is TGTGCCAGCAGCTTATCCACTATGGACGGCTACACCTTC. This translates into CASSLSTMDGYTF.

In the case of this clonotype: A read error may explain this, as a much larger clone is one base away. The V gene is TRBV11-2, the J gene TRBJ2-4, with 9 bases lining up with TRBD2. Per germline, CDR1 SGHAT and CDR2 FQNNGV. V was clipped by 1 base and J by 0 bases; unmatched bases: 13. This CDR3 has 20 amino acids. The CDR3 nucleotides read TGTGCCAGCAGCTTAGGGAGCGGGAGGTCCGATGGTAAAGCCAAAAACATTCAGTACTTC. Protein: CASSLGSGRSDGKAKNIQYF.

This clonotype was detected many times. This rearrangement joins TRBV20-1 to TRBJ1-6; no definite D call. This CDR3 region has 15 residues. Germline V gene sequence: CDR1 DFQATT, CDR2 SNEGSKA (reference sequence). V was pared by 1 base and J by 10 bases, with 17 bases between. CDR3 in amino acids: CSARGFPRMDSPLHF. The CDR3, as DNA: TGCAGTGCTAGAGGGTTCCCAAGGATGGACTCACCCCTCCACTTT.

V is TRBV9 and J is TRBJ1-6; D gene unclear. The CDR3 has 14 residues. CDR1 is SGDLS and CDR2 is YYNGEE in the germline V gene. V was pared by 3 bases and J by 7 bases, with 11 bases between. This CDR3 reads CASSALLGNSPLHF. As DNA, the CDR3 is TGTGCCAGCAGCGCGTTACTTGGGAATTCACCCCTCCACTTT.

The DNA for the CDR3 is TGCGCCAGCAGCCCTGGACTGACCTCTGGAAACACCATATATTTT. It codes for CASSPGLTSGNTIYF. The V call is TRBV5-1, the J call TRBJ1-3; D uncertain. Between the trimmed V and J ends, which lost 4 bases and 0 bases, there was a span of 11 bases. The CDR3 length is 15 residues. Germline V gene lookup returns CDR1 SGHRS and CDR2 YFSETQ.

At least ten counts were recorded for this clonotype. The chain links TRBV6-1 to TRBJ2-5; the match to TRBD1 covers 9 bases. CDR3 length equals 15 residues. Germline V gene sequence: CDR1 MNHNS, CDR2 SASEGT. V was pared by 5 bases and J by 3 bases, with 7 bases of the junction left unmatched. The DNA of the CDR3 is TGTGCCAGCAGTCCCGCCGGGACAGGGAAAGAGACCCAGTACTTC. Protein sequence: CASSPAGTGKETQYF.

This clonotype was picked up many times. The rearrangement uses TRBV2 and TRBJ2-7; 7 bases are a match to TRBD2. Trimming cost V 6 bases and J 3 bases; bases outside gene matches: 11. Germline V CDR1 and CDR2: SNHLY, FYNNEI. The CDR3 totals 15 residues. CDR3: CASSRDYRPGYEQYF. Written as DNA, the CDR3 is TGTGCCAGCAGCCGGGACTACAGACCCGGCTACGAGCAGTACTTC.

There are many counts of this clonotype. The V gene is TRBV20-1, the J gene TRBJ2-7, with TRBD2 identical over 8 bases. Per the germline V gene, CDR1 is DFQATT and CDR2 is SNEGSKA (reference sequence). The CDR3 extends over 17 amino acids. With V trimmed by 5 bases and J by 0 bases, 15 bases remained unmatched. CDR3 nucleotide sequence: TGCAGTGCTGCCCCGCAAACTAGCGGTCATAACTCCTACGAGCAGTACTTC. Its protein product is CSAAPQTSGHNSYEQYF.

The rearrangement joins TRBV12-3 or TRBV12-4 to TRBJ2-1; 9 bases align to TRBD2. This CDR3 spans 16 amino acids. V was clipped by 7 bases and J by 3 bases; unmatched bases: 10. Here the CDR3 DNA reads TGTGCCAGCACCCTGAGCGGGAGGAGGGACTACAATGAGCAGTTCTTC. It specifies CASTLSGRRDYNEQFF.

The chain combines TRBV15 with TRBJ2-7; 9 nucleotides match TRBD1. The germline V gene encodes CDR1 LNHNV and CDR2 YYDKDF (reference sequence). V lost 5 bases and J lost 0; bases outside the gene matches: 8. CDR3 size: 16 residues. The CDR3, as DNA: TGTGCCACCAGCGACCCGGGACAGGGACCCTCCTACGAGCAGTACTTC. Residues: CATSDPGQGPSYEQYF.

This clonotype came up many times. The CDR3 sequence: CASKRGSTDTQYF. The CDR3, as DNA: TGTGCCAGCAAGCGGGGAAGCACAGATACGCAGTATTTT. The chain joins TRBV9 to TRBJ2-3; 7 positions match TRBD2. V trimming: 6 bases; J trimming: 0 bases; junction bases outside the gene matches: 1. This CDR3 is built from 13 residues. Per germline, CDR1 SGDLS and CDR2 YYNGEE.

This clonotype was picked up a small number of times. The rearrangement uses TRBV6-5 and TRBJ2-7, with 10 bases aligning to TRBD2. Germline loops: CDR1 MNHEY, CDR2 SVGAGI. The J segment lost 5 bases and the V segment lost 2 bases, leaving 6 bases of the junction unmatched. CDR3 length: 15 amino acids. The CDR3 nucleotides read TGTGCCAGCAGTTACCTAGCGGGAGTTACCCACGAGCAGTACTTC. The encoded protein is CASSYLAGVTHEQYF.